This is a list of T cell receptor beta chains from one sample in a study of cytomegalovirus exposure and HLA in healthy donors. Profiled with immunoSEQ multiplex PCR; TCRdb holds only in-frame clones, not every one. The sample holds about 140,000 clones, approximately 80% seen once. Sample: PBMCs. The source of these receptors is a man in his forties in good health and CMV-seronegative. The CDR3 runs from the conserved cysteine through the conserved F or W. The D gene is left open where the match is weak. The size field is filled for only some rows; it gives once, few, many or a size class.

abundance,v_gene,d_gene,j_gene,CDR3nt,CDR3aa
few,TRBV11-2,NA,TRBJ2-4,TGTGCCAGCAGCTTTCCGGGGGTGTCCGACAAAAACATTCAGTACTTC,CASSFPGVSDKNIQYF
NA,TRBV5-1,TRBD1,TRBJ2-3,TGCGCCAGCAGCCCTCAGGGGGCGGTGGGATACACAGATACGCAGTATTTT,CASSPQGAVGYTDTQYF
NA,TRBV11-2,TRBD2,TRBJ2-1,TGTGCCAGCAGCTTACCAGGCCGAATAAGCGGGAACTCCTACAATGAGCAGTTCTTC,CASSLPGRISGNSYNEQFF
NA,TRBV10-3,TRBD1,TRBJ2-5,TGTGCCATCAGTGATGGGGACAGGGGGCACGCGGAGACCCAGTACTTC,CAISDGDRGHAETQYF
NA,TRBV2,NA,TRBJ1-1,TGTGCCAGCATGCTACAGGGTCTCCCCACTGAAGCTTTCTTT,CASMLQGLPTEAFF
NA,TRBV6-1,TRBD2,TRBJ2-7,TGTGCCAGCAGTCGGACTAGCGGAGGTAGCTACGAGCAGTACTTC,CASSRTSGGSYEQYF
NA,TRBV30,TRBD2,TRBJ2-7,TGTGCCTCTAGCGGGAGCTCCTACGAGCAGTACTTC,CASSGSSYEQYF
NA,TRBV28,TRBD2,TRBJ2-3,TGTGCCAGCAGTTTATTGCTAGCGGGAAACACAGATACGCAGTATTTT,CASSLLLAGNTDTQYF
NA,TRBV5-6,TRBD1,TRBJ2-7,TGTGCCAGCAGCCATTCGACAGGGGGTTGGTACGAGCAGTACTTC,CASSHSTGGWYEQYF
NA,TRBV27,TRBD1,TRBJ1-2,TGTGCCAGCAGTTTATCCCCGACAGGGAATGGGGGACCCTACACCTTC,CASSLSPTGNGGPYTF
medium-sized,TRBV5-1,NA,TRBJ1-1,TGCGCCAGCAGCTTGGCTGGGGGGTACACTGAAGCTTTCTTT,CASSLAGGYTEAFF
NA,TRBV28,NA,TRBJ1-5,TGTGCCAGCGGGTACATACAGGATAGCAATCAGCCCCAGCATTTT,CASGYIQDSNQPQHF
NA,TRBV7-7,TRBD2,TRBJ2-1,TGTGCCAGCAGCATGGGACTAGCGGGTCGTAATGAGCAGTTCTTC,CASSMGLAGRNEQFF
NA,TRBV29-1,TRBD1,TRBJ2-1,TGCAGCGTCGAGTTTCCTACAGGGGGCCCCACCTCCTACAATGAGCAGTTCTTC,CSVEFPTGGPTSYNEQFF
NA,TRBV6-5,TRBD1,TRBJ1-1,TGTGCCAGCAGCTACGGGACAGGGGCGGCTGAAGCTTTCTTT,CASSYGTGAAEAFF
few,TRBV7-8,NA,TRBJ2-2,TGTGCCAGCAGCTTAGTCATCCAGGGGTCTTCCGGGGAGCTGTTTTTT,CASSLVIQGSSGELFF
NA,TRBV27,NA,TRBJ2-7,TGTGCCAGCAGTTTATGGGCGGGGAACAGCTACGAGCAGTACTTC,CASSLWAGNSYEQYF
NA,TRBV30,NA,TRBJ2-2,TGTGCCTGGAGCATTACTGAGAACACCGGGGAGCTGTTTTTT,CAWSITENTGELFF
NA,TRBV27,TRBD1,TRBJ1-1,TGTGCCAGCAGTCTTTCAGGGGGCTCATTCGCTTTCTTT,CASSLSGGSFAFF
NA,TRBV2,NA,TRBJ1-2,TGTGCCAGCATCGCCGGCGGGGGAGTCGATGGCTACACCTTC,CASIAGGGVDGYTF
NA,TRBV6-5,TRBD2,TRBJ2-7,TGTGCCAGCAGTTACTCGGGCGGGAGCGTCTACTTC,CASSYSGGSVYF
NA,TRBV7-9,NA,TRBJ2-1,TGTGCCAGCAGCCCCGTCCAGGGCTACAATGAGCAGTTCTTC,CASSPVQGYNEQFF
NA,TRBV6-5,TRBD1,TRBJ1-5,TGTGCCAGCAGTCCGACAGGGGGCAATCAGCCCCAGCATTTT,CASSPTGGNQPQHF